This T cell receptor beta chain was sequenced during a study of T cell changes during pregnancy in multiple sclerosis. Germline CDR1 is LNHDA and CDR2 is SQIVND (reference sequence). V dropped 5 bases and J dropped 3; count of bases not matched to a gene: 8. This CDR3 has 16 amino acids. Sequencing used immunoSEQ multiplex PCR; TCRdb keeps in-frame clones, though not all of them. The sample records approximately 66,000 clones, about 91% being singletons. Sequencing was performed on CD8+ T cells from peripheral blood mononuclear cells, taken before pregnancy. The clonotype comes from a female donor with multiple sclerosis, enrolled in a pregnancy study. This sequence joins TRBV19 and TRBJ2-1; 9 bases match TRBD2. The CDR3 DNA sequence: TGTGCCAGTAGTCCCCGGAGCGGGGGGAACTACAATGAGCAGTTCTTC. This gives the protein CASSPRSGGNYNEQFF.